This entry lists 12 T cell receptor beta chains sequenced from one sample in a study of T cells in tuberculosis. Time point specified: new active TB diagnosis, blood taken before or within 7 days of starting treatment. Libraries were prepared by immunoSEQ multiplex PCR; TCRdb keeps only in-frame clonotypes and omits some of them. The sample lists about 35,000 clones, 90% to 95% occurring once. The sample here was PBMCs, taken at tuberculosis diagnosis. These receptors all come from an adult with tuberculosis. Some clones in this sample may be carry-over from other donors' samples.

This clone was observed a single time. The chain uses TRBV29-1 and TRBJ1-1; possible D gene TRBD1, 6 bases. Germline loops: CDR1 SQVTM, CDR2 ANQGSEA. The V end was cut by 6 bases, the J end by 5 bases, with 13 bases between. The CDR3 consists of 12 residues. In DNA, the CDR3 is TGCAGCGTCGGTTCCGGACAGACTGAAGCTTTCTTT. Translated: CSVGSGQTEAFF.

This sequence joins TRBV9 and TRBJ2-1, with 13 bases that match TRBD2. CDR1 SGDLS and CDR2 YYNGEE come from the germline V gene. The CDR3 is 18 amino acids. Trimming removed 4 bases from V and 6 bases from J; junction bases left unmatched: 13. CDR3 region: CASSPYAGTSGTPNEQFF. CDR3 coding DNA: TGTGCCAGCAGCCCATATGCCGGGACTAGCGGGACACCCAATGAGCAGTTCTTC.

The chain is built from TRBV5-1 and TRBJ1-1, with a tentative D call TRBD1 (6 bases). The V gene's germline CDR1 is SGHRS and CDR2 YFSETQ. There are 12 residues in the CDR3. V lost 3 bases and J lost 14, with 17 bases in between. CDR3 DNA sequence: TGCGCCAGCAGCTCCGGTGGCAGGGGATGCTTCTTT. This encodes CASSSGGRGCFF. Filled out from reference TRBV5-1 and TRBJ1-1, the complete variable domain reads KAGVTQTPRYLIKTRGQQVTLSCSPISGHRSVSWYQQTPGQGLQFLFEYFSETQRNKGNFPGRFSGRQFSNSRSEMNVSTLELGDSALYLCASSSGGRGCFFGQGTRLTVV.

This chain uses TRBV5-4 with TRBJ1-1; 7 bases are shared with TRBD1. Germline V gene lookup returns CDR1 SGHNT and CDR2 YYREEE (reference sequence). V shed 3 bases, J shed 5 bases, and the junction held 7 bases outside the gene matches. This CDR3 has 14 amino acids. The CDR3: CASSWGQTGTEAFF. For the CDR3, the DNA is TGTGCCAGCAGCTGGGGACAGACTGGAACTGAAGCTTTCTTT.

The chain couples TRBV6-1 to TRBJ2-2, with 11 bases matching TRBD1. V lost 5 bases and J lost 5; bases outside the gene matches: 1. This CDR3 spans 14 amino acids. The germline V gene has CDR1 MNHNS and CDR2 SASEGT. This CDR3 reads CASSRDRGTGELFF. The DNA for the CDR3 is TGTGCCAGCAGTCGGGACAGGGGGACCGGGGAGCTGTTTTTT.

The chain uses TRBV19 and TRBJ2-2; D might be TRBD2 (6 bases). Germline CDR1 is LNHDA and CDR2 is SQIVND (reference sequence). CDR3 length: 15 residues. V lost 4 bases and J 1 base, leaving 10 bases between the germline ends. DNA for the CDR3: TGTGCCAGTAGTACCGCGGGACGGAACACCGGGGAGCTGTTTTTT. It yields the protein CASSTAGRNTGELFF.

This clone has just one count. This chain links TRBV6-5 with TRBJ2-3; D not certain. Germline CDR1 reads MNHEY; CDR2 reads SVGAGI. CDR3 length equals 12 residues. V was trimmed by 6 bases and J by 0 bases, leaving 4 bases between them. The CDR3 DNA reads as TGTGCCAGCAGCCCAAGCACAGATACGCAGTATTTT. This encodes CASSPSTDTQYF.

The chain has TRBV5-1 and TRBJ2-7; TRBD1 agrees at 7 bases. V dropped 2 bases and J dropped 6; count of bases not matched to a gene: 11. Germline V gene data show CDR1 as SGHRS and CDR2 as YFSETQ. There are 15 residues in the CDR3. The CDR3 bases are TGCGCCAGCAGCTTAAGAGGGGGCCAAACTGTCGAGCAGTACTTC. This translates into CASSLRGGQTVEQYF.

The V call is TRBV5-1, the J call TRBJ2-7, with 7 bases identical to TRBD1. After removal of 4 bases from V and 2 bases from J, the junction contained 6 bases not matched to a gene. Germline V gene sequence: CDR1 SGHRS, CDR2 YFSETQ. This CDR3 is built from 14 residues. CDR3 coding DNA: TGCGCCAGCAGCAAGATCAGGGGGACCTACGAGCAGTACTTC. Translated: CASSKIRGTYEQYF.

The chain combines TRBV6-1 with TRBJ1-1; 8 positions agree with TRBD1. The CDR3 is made up of 14 amino acids. Losses at the gene ends were 7 bases for V and 3 bases for J; bases not matched to a gene: 7. CDR1 is MNHNS and CDR2 is SASEGT in the germline V gene. CDR3 in DNA: TGTGCCAGCACTCTCATGGGACAGGACACTGAAGCTTTCTTT. Translating gives CASTLMGQDTEAFF.

The sample holds one count of this clone. This chain connects TRBV6-6 to TRBJ2-3; D is undetermined. CDR3 length: 14 amino acids. The germline CDR1 and CDR2 sequences are MNHNY and SVGAGI (reference sequence). Between the trimmed V and J ends, which lost 4 bases and 4 bases, there was a span of 12 bases. The chain's CDR3 is CASSWASYSDTQYF. The CDR3, as DNA: TGTGCCAGCAGTTGGGCATCATACTCAGATACGCAGTATTTT.

The chain combines TRBV5-4 with TRBJ1-1; possible D gene TRBD1, 6 bases. Germline CDR1 and CDR2: SGHNT and YYREEE (reference sequence). Trimming cost V 5 bases and J 4 bases, with 21 bases left between them. The CDR3 loop spans 16 amino acids. The DNA for the CDR3 is TGTGCCAGCAGAACAGGGACGGACAAAAGGGGCACTGAAGCTTTCTTT. As protein: CASRTGTDKRGTEAFF.